This paragraph reports one TCR beta chain. TCRdb's copy holds only in-frame clones and misses some; the assay was immunoSEQ multiplex PCR. Altogether about 150,000 clones are present, 70% to 90% being singletons, with the ten largest covering 7% to 10%. These data come from a study of blood T cell repertoires in COVID-19. V trimming: 4 bases; J trimming: 4 bases; junction bases outside the gene matches: 8. The germline gives CDR1 PRHDT, CDR2 FYEKMQ (reference sequence). This CDR3 has 15 amino acids. Material: peripheral blood. The chain employs TRBV13 and TRBJ1-1; TRBD1 matches at 8 bases. The clonotype was recovered from a woman aged 55-75 years with COVID-19, enrolled during active disease. The CDR3 region has the DNA TGTGCCAGCAGCTCCCCGGACAGGGTGGGCACTGAAGCTTTCTTT. Its protein is CASSSPDRVGTEAFF.